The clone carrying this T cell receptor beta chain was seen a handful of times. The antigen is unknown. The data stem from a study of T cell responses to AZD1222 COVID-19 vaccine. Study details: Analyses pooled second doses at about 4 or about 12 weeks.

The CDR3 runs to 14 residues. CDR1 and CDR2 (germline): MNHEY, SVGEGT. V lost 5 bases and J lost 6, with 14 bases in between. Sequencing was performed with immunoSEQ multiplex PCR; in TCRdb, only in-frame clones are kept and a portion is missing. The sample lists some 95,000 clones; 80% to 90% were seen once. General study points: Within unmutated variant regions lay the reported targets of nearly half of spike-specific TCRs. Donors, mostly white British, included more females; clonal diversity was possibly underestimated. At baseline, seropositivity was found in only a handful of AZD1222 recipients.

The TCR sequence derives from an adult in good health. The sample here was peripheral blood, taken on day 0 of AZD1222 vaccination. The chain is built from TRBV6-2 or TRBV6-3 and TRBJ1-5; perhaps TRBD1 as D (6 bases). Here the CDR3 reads CASSRGDPGQPQHF. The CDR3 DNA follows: TGTGCCAGCAGTAGGGGGGACCCGGGTCAGCCCCAGCATTTT.